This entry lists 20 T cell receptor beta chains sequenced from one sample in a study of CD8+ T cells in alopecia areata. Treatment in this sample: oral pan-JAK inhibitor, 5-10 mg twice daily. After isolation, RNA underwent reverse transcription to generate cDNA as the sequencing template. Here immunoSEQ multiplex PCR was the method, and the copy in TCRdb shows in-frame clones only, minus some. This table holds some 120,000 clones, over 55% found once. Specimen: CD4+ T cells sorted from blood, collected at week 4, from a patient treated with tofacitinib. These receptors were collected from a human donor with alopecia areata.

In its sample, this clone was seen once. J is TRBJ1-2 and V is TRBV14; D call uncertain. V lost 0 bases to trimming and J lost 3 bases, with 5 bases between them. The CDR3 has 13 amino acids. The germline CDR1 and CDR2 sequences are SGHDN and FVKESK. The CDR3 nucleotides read TGTGCCAGCAGCCAAGAACGGGACTATGGCTACACCTTC. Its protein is CASSQERDYGYTF.

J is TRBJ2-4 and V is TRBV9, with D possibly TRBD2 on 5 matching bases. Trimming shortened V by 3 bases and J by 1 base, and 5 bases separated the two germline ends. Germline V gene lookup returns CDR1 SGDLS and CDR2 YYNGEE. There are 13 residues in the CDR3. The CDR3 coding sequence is TGTGCCAGCAGCGGGAGGGCCAAAAACATTCAGTACTTC. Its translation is CASSGRAKNIQYF.

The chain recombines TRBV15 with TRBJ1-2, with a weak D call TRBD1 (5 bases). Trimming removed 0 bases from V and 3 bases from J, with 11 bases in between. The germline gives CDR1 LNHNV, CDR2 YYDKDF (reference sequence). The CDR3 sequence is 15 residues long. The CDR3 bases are TGTGCCACCAGCAGAGACCGTCCGACAGACTATGGCTACACCTTC. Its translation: CATSRDRPTDYGYTF.

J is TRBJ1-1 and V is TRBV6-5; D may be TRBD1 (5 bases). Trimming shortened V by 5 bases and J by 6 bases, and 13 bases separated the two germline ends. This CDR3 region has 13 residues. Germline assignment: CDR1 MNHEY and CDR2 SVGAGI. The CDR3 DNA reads TGTGCCAGCAGTAACTACGGGACTTCTGAAGCTTTCTTT. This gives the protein CASSNYGTSEAFF.

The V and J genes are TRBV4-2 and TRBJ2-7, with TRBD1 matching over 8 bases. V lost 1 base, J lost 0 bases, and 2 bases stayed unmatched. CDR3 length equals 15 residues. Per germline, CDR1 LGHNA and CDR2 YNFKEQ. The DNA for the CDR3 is TGTGCCAGCAGCCAAGGGACAGGGAGCTCCTACGAGCAGTACTTC. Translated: CASSQGTGSSYEQYF.

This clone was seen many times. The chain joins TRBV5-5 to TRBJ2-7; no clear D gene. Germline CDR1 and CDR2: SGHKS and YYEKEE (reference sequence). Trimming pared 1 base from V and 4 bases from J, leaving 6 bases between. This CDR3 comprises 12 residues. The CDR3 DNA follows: TGTGCCAGCAGCTTGATGGTTTACGAGCAGTACTTC. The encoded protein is CASSLMVYEQYF.

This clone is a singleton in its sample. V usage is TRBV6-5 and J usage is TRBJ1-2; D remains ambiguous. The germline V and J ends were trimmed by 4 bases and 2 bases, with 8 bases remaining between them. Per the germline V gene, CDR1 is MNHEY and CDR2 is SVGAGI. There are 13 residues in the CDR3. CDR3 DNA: TGTGCCAGCAGTTTTCGGCAAAACTATGGCTACACCTTC. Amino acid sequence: CASSFRQNYGYTF.

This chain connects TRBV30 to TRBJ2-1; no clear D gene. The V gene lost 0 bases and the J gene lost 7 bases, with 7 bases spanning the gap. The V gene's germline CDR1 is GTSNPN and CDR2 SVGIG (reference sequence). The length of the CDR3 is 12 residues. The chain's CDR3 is CAWSVQRNEQFF. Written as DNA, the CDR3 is TGTGCCTGGAGTGTACAGAGGAATGAGCAGTTCTTC.

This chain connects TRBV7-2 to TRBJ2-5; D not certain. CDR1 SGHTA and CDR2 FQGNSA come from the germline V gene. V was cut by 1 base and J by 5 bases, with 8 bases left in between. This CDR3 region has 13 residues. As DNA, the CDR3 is TGTGCCAGCAGCTTAGTCAGGTCGGAGACCCAGTACTTC. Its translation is CASSLVRSETQYF.

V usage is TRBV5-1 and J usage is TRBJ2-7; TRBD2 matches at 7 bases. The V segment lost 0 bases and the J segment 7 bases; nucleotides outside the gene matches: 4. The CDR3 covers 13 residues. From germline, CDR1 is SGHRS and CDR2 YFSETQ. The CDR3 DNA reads TGCGCCAGCAGCTTGGCTAGCGGCGGGGAGCAGTACTTC. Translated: CASSLASGGEQYF.

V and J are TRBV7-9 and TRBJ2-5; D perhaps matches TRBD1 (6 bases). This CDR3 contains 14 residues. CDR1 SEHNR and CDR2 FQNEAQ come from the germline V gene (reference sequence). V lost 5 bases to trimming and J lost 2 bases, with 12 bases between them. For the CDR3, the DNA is TGTGCCAGCAGCGTTCTAGGGGGACAAGAGACCCAGTACTTC. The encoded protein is CASSVLGGQETQYF.

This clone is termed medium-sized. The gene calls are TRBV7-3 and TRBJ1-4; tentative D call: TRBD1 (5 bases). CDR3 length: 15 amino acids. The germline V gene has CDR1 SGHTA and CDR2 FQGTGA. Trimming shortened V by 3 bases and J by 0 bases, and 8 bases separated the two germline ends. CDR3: CASSFTQATNEKLFF. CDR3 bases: TGTGCCAGCAGCTTTACACAGGCAACTAATGAAAAACTGTTTTTT.

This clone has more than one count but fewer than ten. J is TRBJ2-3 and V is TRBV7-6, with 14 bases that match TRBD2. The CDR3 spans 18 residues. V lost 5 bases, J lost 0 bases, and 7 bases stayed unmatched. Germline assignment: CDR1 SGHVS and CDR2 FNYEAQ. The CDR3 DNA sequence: TGTGCCAGCAGCCACGGGACTAGCGGGGGTACTAGCACAGATACGCAGTATTTT. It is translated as CASSHGTSGGTSTDTQYF. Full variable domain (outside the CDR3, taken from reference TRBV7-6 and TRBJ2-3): GAGVSQSPRYKVTKRGQDVALRCDPISGHVSLYWYRQALGQGPEFLTYFNYEAQQDKSGLPNDRFSAERPEGSISTLTIQRTEQRDSAMYRCASSHGTSGGTSTDTQYFGPGTRLTVL.

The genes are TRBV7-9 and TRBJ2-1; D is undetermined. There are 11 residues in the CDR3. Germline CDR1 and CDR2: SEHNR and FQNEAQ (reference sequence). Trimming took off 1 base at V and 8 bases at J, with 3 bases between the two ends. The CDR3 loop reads CASSLVDEQFF. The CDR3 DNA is TGTGCCAGCAGCTTAGTTGATGAGCAGTTCTTC.

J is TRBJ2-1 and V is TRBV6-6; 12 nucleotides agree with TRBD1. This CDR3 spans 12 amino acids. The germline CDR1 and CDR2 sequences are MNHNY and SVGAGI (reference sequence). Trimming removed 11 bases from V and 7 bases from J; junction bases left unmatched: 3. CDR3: CAGGQGANEQFF. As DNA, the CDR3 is TGTGCCGGGGGACAGGGGGCAAATGAGCAGTTCTTC.

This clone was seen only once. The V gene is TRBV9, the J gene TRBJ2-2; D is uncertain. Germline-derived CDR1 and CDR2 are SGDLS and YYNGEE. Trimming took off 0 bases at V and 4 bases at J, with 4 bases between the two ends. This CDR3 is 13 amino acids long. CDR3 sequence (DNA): TGTGCCAGCAGCGTAGCCCCCACCGGGGAGCTGTTTTTT. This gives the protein CASSVAPTGELFF.

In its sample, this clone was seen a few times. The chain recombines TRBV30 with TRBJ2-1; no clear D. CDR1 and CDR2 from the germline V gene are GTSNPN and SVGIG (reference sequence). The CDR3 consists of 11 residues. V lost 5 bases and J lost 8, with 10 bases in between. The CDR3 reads CAWQTGHEQFF. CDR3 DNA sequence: TGTGCCTGGCAGACTGGGCATGAGCAGTTCTTC.

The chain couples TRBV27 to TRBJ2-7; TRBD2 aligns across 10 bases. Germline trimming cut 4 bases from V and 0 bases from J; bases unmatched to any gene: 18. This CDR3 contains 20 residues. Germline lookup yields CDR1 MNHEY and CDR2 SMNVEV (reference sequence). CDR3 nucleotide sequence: TGTGCCAGCAGTTACACCAGGACTAGCGGACGGCCCTTGAGCTCCTACGAGCAGTACTTC. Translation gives CASSYTRTSGRPLSSYEQYF.

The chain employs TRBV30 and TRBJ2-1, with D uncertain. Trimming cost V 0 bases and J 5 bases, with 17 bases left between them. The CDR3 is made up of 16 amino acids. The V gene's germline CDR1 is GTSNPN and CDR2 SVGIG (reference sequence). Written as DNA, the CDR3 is TGTGCCTGGAGTGTGACGGTGAGGCACCTTAACAATGAGCAGTTCTTC. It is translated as CAWSVTVRHLNNEQFF.

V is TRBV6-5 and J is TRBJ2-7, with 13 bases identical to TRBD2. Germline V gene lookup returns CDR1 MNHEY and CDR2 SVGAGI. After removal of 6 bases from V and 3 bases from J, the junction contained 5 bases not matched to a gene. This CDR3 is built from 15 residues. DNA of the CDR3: TGTGCCAGCAGGAGGGGACTAGCGGGACTCTACGAGCAGTACTTC. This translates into CASRRGLAGLYEQYF.